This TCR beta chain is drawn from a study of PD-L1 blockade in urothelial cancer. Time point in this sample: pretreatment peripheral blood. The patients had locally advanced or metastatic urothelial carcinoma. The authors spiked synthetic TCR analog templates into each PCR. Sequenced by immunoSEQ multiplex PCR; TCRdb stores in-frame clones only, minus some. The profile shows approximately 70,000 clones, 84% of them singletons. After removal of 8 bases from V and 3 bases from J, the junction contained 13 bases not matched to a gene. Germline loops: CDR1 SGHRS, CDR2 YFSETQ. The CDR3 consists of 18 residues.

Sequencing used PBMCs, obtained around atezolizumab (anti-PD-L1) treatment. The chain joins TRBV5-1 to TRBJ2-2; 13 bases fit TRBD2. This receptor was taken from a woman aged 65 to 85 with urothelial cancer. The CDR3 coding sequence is TGCGCCAGTAGTAGACTAGCGGGAGGTCGAAAGGACACCGGGGAGCTGTTTTTT. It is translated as CASSRLAGGRKDTGELFF.